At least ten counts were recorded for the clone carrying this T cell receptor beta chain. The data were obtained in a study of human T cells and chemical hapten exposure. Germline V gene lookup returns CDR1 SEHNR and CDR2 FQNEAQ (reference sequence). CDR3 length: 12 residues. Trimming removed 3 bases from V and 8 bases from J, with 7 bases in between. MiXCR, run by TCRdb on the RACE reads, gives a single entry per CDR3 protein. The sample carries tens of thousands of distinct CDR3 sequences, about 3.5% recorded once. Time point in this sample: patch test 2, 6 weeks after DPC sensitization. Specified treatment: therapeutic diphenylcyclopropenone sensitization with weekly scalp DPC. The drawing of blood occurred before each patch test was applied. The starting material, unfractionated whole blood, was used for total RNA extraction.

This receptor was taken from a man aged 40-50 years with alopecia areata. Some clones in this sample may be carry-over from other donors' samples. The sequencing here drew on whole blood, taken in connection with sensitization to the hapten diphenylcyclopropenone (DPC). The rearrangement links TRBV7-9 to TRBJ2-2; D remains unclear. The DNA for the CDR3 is TGTGCCAGCAGCTTGGTAGAAGGGGAGCTGTTTTTT. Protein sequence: CASSLVEGELFF.